A single sample is the source of the 9 T cell receptor beta chains below, sequenced in a study of cytomegalovirus exposure and HLA in healthy donors. Measured with immunoSEQ multiplex PCR; TCRdb has only the in-frame clones, and not every one. The sample consists of hundreds of thousands of clones, approximately 88% of them appearing once. What was sequenced was PBMCs. The receptors shown here come from a woman in her twenties or thirties in good health and CMV-seropositive.

CDR3 amino acids: CASSLVFEGNYGYTF. CDR3 nucleotides: TGTGCCAGCTCACTGGTGTTCGAGGGGAACTATGGCTACACCTTC. V and J are TRBV18 and TRBJ1-2; a possible D gene is TRBD1 (5 bases). The CDR3 is 15 amino acids. Trimming took 4 bases from V and 2 from J, leaving 14 bases between them. The germline V gene encodes CDR1 KGHSH and CDR2 LQKENI. Full variable domain (missing parts from reference TRBV18 and TRBJ1-2): NAGVMQNPRHLVRRRGQEARLRCSPMKGHSHVYWYRQLPEEGLKFMVYLQKENIIDESGMPKERFSAEFPKEGPSILRIQQVVRGDSAAYFCASSLVFEGNYGYTFGSGTRLTVV.

The J gene is TRBJ1-1, the V gene TRBV10-3; D may be TRBD1 (5 bases). CDR3 length equals 14 residues. V was shortened by 7 bases and J by 5 bases, with 17 bases between the two germline ends. Looked up from germline, CDR1 is ENHRY and CDR2 is SYGVKD. CDR3 sequence: CAIMERDGYTEAFF. CDR3 nucleotides: TGTGCCATCATGGAACGGGACGGATATACTGAAGCTTTCTTT.

This chain links TRBV7-2 with TRBJ2-2; TRBD2 matches at 8 bases. The CDR3 has 15 amino acids. Germline V gene data show CDR1 as SGHTA and CDR2 as FQGNSA. Trimming at V came to 3 bases and at J to 4 bases, leaving 4 bases not matched to a gene. The CDR3, as DNA: TGTGCCAGCAGCTTTTCTACTAGCGGCACCGGGGAGCTGTTTTTT. This translates into CASSFSTSGTGELFF.

The V and J genes are TRBV10-3 and TRBJ1-1; 8 bases fit TRBD1. The junction had 11 bases not matched to a gene; V was cut back by 4 bases and J by 1 base. Germline CDR1 reads ENHRY; CDR2 reads SYGVKD. The CDR3 has 17 residues. The CDR3 nucleotides are TGTGCCATCAGTGGACCAGTCAGGGGGCTGGGGAACACTGAAGCTTTCTTT. Its protein product is CAISGPVRGLGNTEAFF.

This chain uses TRBV30 with TRBJ1-1; 7 bases line up with TRBD1. Germline V CDR1 and CDR2: GTSNPN, SVGIG (reference sequence). The CDR3 covers 17 residues. The J segment lost 6 bases and the V segment lost 5 bases, leaving 21 bases of the junction unmatched. The CDR3 loop reads CAWSKKAGAQGGPEAFF. The CDR3 DNA reads TGTGCCTGGTCAAAGAAGGCCGGGGCGCAGGGGGGACCTGAAGCTTTCTTT.

This clone has just one count. The chain carries TRBV29-1 and TRBJ2-5, with 10 bases aligning to TRBD2. V lost 5 bases, J lost 5 bases, and 11 bases stayed unmatched. The CDR3 spans 15 residues. Germline V CDR1 and CDR2: SQVTM, ANQGSEA. CDR3 amino acids: CSVRAAGGPWETQYF. CDR3 in DNA: TGCAGCGTTCGTGCAGCGGGAGGGCCGTGGGAGACCCAGTACTTC.

The J gene is TRBJ2-3, the V gene TRBV5-6; D is unclear. Germline lookup yields CDR1 SGHDT and CDR2 YYEEEE. Between the trimmed V and J ends, which lost 3 bases and 7 bases, there was a span of 6 bases. The CDR3 contains 11 residues. This CDR3 reads CASSSRYTQYF. The CDR3 DNA is TGTGCCAGCAGCTCCCGGTATACGCAGTATTTT.

This rearrangement joins TRBV6-5 to TRBJ1-2; tentatively, D is TRBD1 (6 bases). Germline CDR1 MNHEY, CDR2 SVGAGI. V dropped 0 bases and J dropped 4 bases, with 15 bases sitting between them. This CDR3 is built from 16 residues. The CDR3 DNA is TGTGCCAGCAGTTACTCGGCCCAGGGGCCCCTCTATGGCTACACCTTC. Translation gives CASSYSAQGPLYGYTF.

The chain links TRBV4-1 to TRBJ2-7; D perhaps matches TRBD1 (5 bases). This CDR3 comprises 15 residues. Germline values: CDR1 MGHRA, CDR2 YSYEKL. Trimming pared 1 base from V and 4 bases from J, leaving 14 bases between. The CDR3 nucleotides read TGCGCCAGCAGCCAAGCTGGCAGGGCCGGGTACGAGCAGTACTTC. This encodes CASSQAGRAGYEQYF.